The rows below give T cell receptor beta chains drawn from one sample of a study of T cell repertoires in cytomegalovirus infection. A single record per CDR3 protein comes from TCRdb applying MiXCR to the reads. The sample has just under 500,000 distinct CDR3 sequences, around a third seen once; the top ten hold under 20%. These receptors lack a known antigen. The starting material was cultured PBMCs, obtained from culture after CMV antigen stimulation. These receptors all come from a human donor in good health (CMV status not recorded). Some clones in this sample may be carry-over from other donors' samples. Each CDR3 is given with its conserved first and last residue. D genes are given only for firm matches. Some rows have no size entry. The others give once, few or many, or a class for an expanded clone.

j_gene	abundance	d_gene	v_gene	CDR3aa	CDR3nt
TRBJ2-2	.	.	TRBV6-2/TRBV6-3	CASHRRAGAGELFF	TGTGCCAGCCATAGGAGGGCCGGTGCCGGGGAGCTGTTTTTT
TRBJ1-1	few	.	TRBV7-9	CASSAQGLNTEAFF	TGTGCCAGCAGCGCCCAAGGGCTGAACACTGAAGCTTTCTTT
TRBJ1-6	few	.	TRBV27	CASSRTGGNYNSPLHF	TGTGCCAGCAGCCGAACGGGGGGCAACTATAATTCACCCCTCCACTTT
TRBJ2-5	few	.	TRBV12-3/TRBV12-4	CASKRGRVETQYF	TGTGCCAGCAAAAGGGGCAGGGTGGAGACCCAGTACTTC
TRBJ2-7	.	.	TRBV12-3/TRBV12-4	CASYYEQYF	TGTGCCAGCTACTACGAGCAGTACTTC
TRBJ1-2	.	.	TRBV10-3	CAISELTGWGYTF	TGTGCCATCAGTGAGCTAACAGGGTGGGGCTACACCTTC
TRBJ2-7	few	.	TRBV6-1	CASSVTEQYF	TGTGCCAGCAGTGTCACCGAGCAGTACTTC
TRBJ2-1	.	.	TRBV12-3/TRBV12-4	CASMGRGRNEQFF	TGTGCCAGCATGGGGCGGGGACGCAATGAGCAGTTCTTC
TRBJ2-6	.	.	TRBV7-2	CASSAPGSVAANVLTF	TGTGCCAGCAGCGCCCCAGGGAGCGTAGCGGCCAACGTCCTGACTTTC
TRBJ2-1	once	TRBD2	TRBV3-1	CASSQAGGKSNEQFF	TGTGCCAGCAGCCAAGCCGGGGGGAAAAGCAATGAGCAGTTCTTC
TRBJ2-1	few	.	TRBV7-8	CASSSIGNEQFF	TGTGCCAGCAGCTCCATAGGGAATGAGCAGTTCTTC
TRBJ2-7	many	TRBD1	TRBV10-3	CAISTQGQGYEQYF	TGTGCCATCAGCACGCAGGGACAGGGCTACGAGCAGTACTTC
TRBJ1-2	many	TRBD1	TRBV7-2	CASSLGQGSYGYTF	TGTGCCAGCAGTTTGGGACAGGGCTCCTATGGCTACACCTTC
TRBJ1-1	.	TRBD1	TRBV28	CASWGQGQNTEAFF	TGTGCCAGCTGGGGACAGGGGCAGAACACTGAAGCTTTCTTT
TRBJ2-1	few	.	TRBV11-2	CASGLALYNEQFF	TGTGCCAGCGGCCTAGCGCTCTACAATGAGCAGTTCTTC
TRBJ2-5	many	TRBD2	TRBV7-2	CASSTGRSQTSGRPQETQYF	TGTGCCAGCAGCACTGGACGCTCTCAGACTAGCGGGAGGCCCCAAGAGACCCAGTACTTC
TRBJ2-1	few	.	TRBV5-1	CASTLGPQTMRQFF	TGCGCCAGCACCTTGGGACCACAGACAATGAGGCAGTTCTTC
TRBJ2-5	few	TRBD1	TRBV7-6	CASSSGTGEQETQYF	TGTGCCAGCAGCTCTGGGACAGGGGAACAAGAGACCCAGTACTTC
TRBJ2-5	.	.	TRBV5-4	CASSSPGIQETQYF	TGTGCCAGCAGCTCCCCGGGGATCCAAGAGACCCAGTACTTC
TRBJ1-1	.	.	TRBV28	CATQTGNTEAFF	TGTGCCACCCAAACCGGGAACACTGAAGCTTTCTTT
TRBJ2-7	few	TRBD1	TRBV5-5	CASSRDSYEQYF	TGTGCCAGCAGCAGGGACAGCTACGAGCAGTACTTC
TRBJ2-1	.	TRBD2	TRBV7-2	CASRSLAGGAYNEQFF	TGTGCCAGCAGAAGCCTAGCGGGAGGGGCCTACAATGAGCAGTTCTTC
TRBJ1-2	.	.	TRBV19	CASTPRTNYGYTF	TGTGCCAGTACTCCCAGGACCAACTATGGCTACACCTTC
TRBJ1-2	.	TRBD1	TRBV12-3/TRBV12-4	CASRLMTGLSYGYTF	TGTGCCAGCAGACTGATGACAGGGCTTAGCTATGGCTACACCTTC
TRBJ2-2	.	.	TRBV7-2	CASSLLGGGGELFF	TGTGCCAGCAGCTTACTAGGAGGGGGCGGGGAGCTGTTTTTT
TRBJ2-3	.	TRBD2	TRBV6-1	CASSPWGGSGDTQYF	TGTGCCAGCAGCCCCTGGGGCGGGAGCGGAGATACGCAGTATTTT
TRBJ1-1	few	.	TRBV7-9	CASLRGGAGTEAFF	TGTGCCAGCCTCCGGGGGGGCGCCGGCACTGAAGCTTTCTTT
TRBJ1-1	.	.	TRBV7-2	CASSPGGRLHTEAFF	TGTGCCAGCAGCCCTGGTGGAAGGTTGCACACTGAAGCTTTCTTT
TRBJ2-2	.	TRBD2	TRBV11-2	CASSLMASGRVYGELFF	TGTGCCAGCAGCTTGATGGCTAGCGGGAGGGTCTACGGGGAGCTGTTTTTT
TRBJ1-5	.	TRBD1	TRBV20-1	CSASVRGGHQPQHF	TGCAGTGCTAGTGTCCGAGGGGGCCATCAGCCCCAGCATTTT
TRBJ2-2	many	.	TRBV7-8	CASSLRELWTGELFF	TGTGCCAGCAGCCTCAGGGAACTGTGGACCGGGGAGCTGTTTTTT
TRBJ2-1	few	.	TRBV12-3/TRBV12-4	CASSLLATGSSYNEQFF	TGTGCCAGCAGTCTGCTAGCTACGGGGAGCTCCTACAATGAGCAGTTCTTC
TRBJ2-1	.	.	TRBV20-1	CSARVSGLLARNEQFF	TGCAGTGCTAGAGTTAGTGGTCTTCTAGCGAGAAATGAGCAGTTCTTC
TRBJ1-1	.	.	TRBV12-3/TRBV12-4	CASSLAWGQNTEAFF	TGTGCCAGCAGTTTAGCCTGGGGACAGAACACTGAAGCTTTCTTT
TRBJ2-4	few	TRBD1	TRBV27	CASSGRGSLAKNIQYF	TGTGCCAGCAGTGGCAGGGGGTCCCTAGCCAAAAACATTCAGTACTTC
TRBJ2-3	.	.	TRBV20-1	CSASPAGPRDTQYF	TGCAGTGCTAGTCCAGCAGGGCCCCGAGATACGCAGTATTTT
TRBJ2-7	.	.	TRBV28	CASTSGSFEQYF	TGTGCCAGCACCTCGGGGAGTTTCGAGCAGTACTTC
TRBJ1-6	.	TRBD1	TRBV12-3/TRBV12-4	CASSTGTGFSPLHF	TGTGCCAGCAGCACCGGGACAGGGTTTTCACCCCTCCACTTT
TRBJ1-5	few	TRBD1	TRBV19	CATLTTGDSNQPQHF	TGTGCCACCCTAACGACAGGGGATAGCAATCAGCCCCAGCATTTT
TRBJ2-1	.	TRBD2	TRBV5-4	CASSPGPAGGGKAYNEQFF	TGTGCCAGCAGCCCCGGACCAGCGGGAGGGGGAAAGGCCTACAATGAGCAGTTCTTC
TRBJ2-5	many	TRBD2	TRBV7-6	CASSLGASGGPVTQYF	TGTGCCAGCAGCTTAGGCGCGTCGGGAGGGCCGGTGACCCAGTACTTC
TRBJ2-5	many	.	TRBV6-1	CASSPGYRSGETQYF	TGTGCCAGCAGCCCAGGGTATCGGTCTGGGGAGACCCAGTACTTC
TRBJ2-3	.	.	TRBV4-3	CASSQDLRVSGSATDTQYF	TGCGCCAGCAGCCAAGATTTGAGGGTGTCCGGCTCCGCCACAGATACGCAGTATTTT